The next 14 T cell receptor beta chains were all read from a single sample in a study of blood T cell repertoires in COVID-19. Sequencing was performed with immunoSEQ multiplex PCR; in TCRdb, only in-frame clones are kept and a portion is missing. The table lists some 380,000 clones, approximately 88% of them singletons. Sequenced sample: PBMCs or T cells enriched from blood (not recorded which). Receptors originate from a woman aged 40 to 50 with acute COVID-19.

The chain combines TRBV4-1 with TRBJ2-3, with TRBD2 identical over 13 bases. The germline V gene has CDR1 MGHRA and CDR2 YSYEKL. The CDR3 spans 16 residues. Losses at the gene ends were 1 base for V and 5 bases for J; bases not matched to a gene: 3. Here the CDR3 DNA reads TGCGCCAGCAGCCAAGTAGGACTAGCGGGGGTAGATACGCAGTATTTT. It is translated as CASSQVGLAGVDTQYF.

The chain couples TRBV7-9 to TRBJ2-1; 8 bases agree with TRBD2. The junction had 9 bases not matched to a gene; V was cut back by 5 bases and J by 6 bases. This CDR3 is built from 15 residues. In germline, CDR1 is SEHNR, CDR2 FQNEAQ (reference sequence). The DNA for the CDR3 is TGTGCCAGCAGCCCTAGTGCCCTAGCGGGCAATGAGCAGTTCTTC. As protein: CASSPSALAGNEQFF.

The chain links TRBV9 to TRBJ1-3; TRBD1 is a possible D gene (6 bases). Germline CDR1 reads SGDLS; CDR2 reads YYNGEE. The germline V and J ends were trimmed by 0 bases and 0 bases, with 7 bases remaining between them. This CDR3 is built from 15 residues. This chain's CDR3 is CASSVEGVSGNTIYF. Written as DNA, the CDR3 is TGTGCCAGCAGCGTAGAGGGGGTCTCTGGAAACACCATATATTTT.

On this clone itself: Other DNA sequences within the sample encode an identical CDR3. The V gene is TRBV14, the J gene TRBJ1-5; the D is unclear. The CDR3 totals 13 residues. Germline V lookup: CDR1 SGHDN, CDR2 FVKESK. The V and J ends lost 3 bases and 4 bases respectively, with 7 bases between them. CDR3 nucleotide sequence: TGTGCCAGCAGCCAGGGCCCGAATCAGCCCCAGCATTTT. It yields the protein CASSQGPNQPQHF. Full variable domain (rest looked up from reference TRBV14 and TRBJ1-5): EAGVTQFPSHSVIEKGQTVTLRCDPISGHDNLYWYRRVMGKEIKFLLHFVKESKQDESGMPNNRFLAERTGGTYSTLKVQPAELEDSGVYFCASSQGPNQPQHFGDGTRLSIL.

J is TRBJ1-6 and V is TRBV3-1 (or the pseudogene TRBV3-2); D call uncertain. V was pared by 0 bases and J by 6 bases, with 9 bases between. CDR3 size: 15 residues. Germline loops: CDR1 LGHDT, CDR2 YNNKEL (reference sequence). CDR3 loop: CASSQELRSNSPLHF. As DNA, the CDR3 is TGTGCCAGCAGCCAAGAACTCCGATCTAATTCACCCCTCCACTTT.

The DNA for the CDR3 is TGTGCCAGCAGCCAAGTCCTTGCAGGGGGAAACTATGGCTACACCTTC. Translated: CASSQVLAGGNYGYTF. The rearrangement joins TRBV3-1 (or the pseudogene TRBV3-2) to TRBJ1-2, with 7 bases that match TRBD1. CDR1 is LGHDT and CDR2 is YNNKEL in the germline V gene (reference sequence). This CDR3 has 16 amino acids. J was trimmed by 2 bases and V by 1 base; bases with no gene match: 7.

Of note for this clone: A read error is likely, as this CDR3 ends without the conserved phenylalanine or tryptophan. The limits of the CDR3 on the DNA are not certain, so only TCRdb's listed CDR3 is given. This chain joins TRBV2 and TRBJ1-4. The germline V gene has CDR1 SNHLY and CDR2 FYNNEI. The CDR3 is made up of 11 amino acids, end residues included. This CDR3 is CASSESQEALI.

The chain combines TRBV12-3 or TRBV12-4 with TRBJ1-3, with D maybe TRBD1 (6 bases). The CDR3 runs to 13 residues. V shed 7 bases and J shed 4 bases, with 11 bases lying between them. The DNA for the CDR3 is TGTGCCAGCAAAGGGGGGGTAGGAAACACCATATATTTT. Translated: CASKGGVGNTIYF.

The V call is TRBV25-1, the J call TRBJ1-1, with D hard to call. Trimming left V 3 bases short and J 3 bases short, with 14 bases between. Germline assignment: CDR1 MGHDK and CDR2 SYGVNS. This CDR3 contains 15 residues. As DNA, the CDR3 is TGTGCCAGCAGTGATCCTTATGGGAGGGACACTGAAGCTTTCTTT. This translates into CASSDPYGRDTEAFF.

The rearrangement links TRBV11-2 to TRBJ1-1; no firm D call. V lost 6 bases to trimming and J lost 1 base, with 9 bases between them. CDR3 length: 13 residues. Germline CDR1 reads SGHAT; CDR2 reads FQNNGV. CDR3 in DNA: TGTGCCAGCAGGTCGACAACGAACACTGAAGCTTTCTTT. This translates into CASRSTTNTEAFF.

V gene TRBV30 combines with J gene TRBJ2-5; D ambiguous. Trimming took 4 bases from V and 6 from J, leaving 9 bases between them. Per germline, CDR1 GTSNPN and CDR2 SVGIG (reference sequence). CDR3 size: 11 residues. The CDR3 nucleotides read TGTGCCTGGAAACTTCGCCAGACCCAGTACTTC. This encodes CAWKLRQTQYF. The full variable domain, in which reference TRBV30 and TRBJ2-5 provide the parts outside the CDR3, is SQTIHQWPATLVQPVGSPLSLECTVEGTSNPNLYWYRQAAGRGLQLLFYSVGIGQISSEVPQNLSASRPQDRQFILSSKKLLLSDSGFYLCAWKLRQTQYFGPGTRLLVL.

The CDR3 loop is CASSLGPGGSNEQFF. CDR3 DNA sequence: TGTGCCAGCAGCTTAGGCCCGGGGGGAAGCAATGAGCAGTTCTTC. J is TRBJ2-1 and V is TRBV13, with TRBD2 matching 7 bases. The V segment lost 0 bases and the J segment 6 bases; nucleotides outside the gene matches: 5. This CDR3 is built from 15 residues. CDR1 and CDR2 (germline): PRHDT, FYEKMQ (reference sequence).

The rearrangement uses TRBV29-1 and TRBJ2-6; tentatively, D is TRBD2 (5 bases). V lost 6 bases and J 2 bases, leaving 8 bases between the germline ends. The germline V gene has CDR1 SQVTM and CDR2 ANQGSEA. The CDR3 has 13 residues. The DNA of the CDR3 is TGCAGCGTGAGGGATACTGGGGCCAACGTCCTGACTTTC. Amino acid sequence: CSVRDTGANVLTF.

V usage is TRBV27 and J usage is TRBJ2-7; the D is unclear. The CDR3 runs 13 residues. CDR1 MNHEY and CDR2 SMNVEV come from the germline V gene (reference sequence). Trimming stripped 5 bases from V and 2 bases from J, with 10 bases between. The CDR3 DNA sequence: TGTGCCAGCAGTCTGTACAGAACCTACGAGCAGTACTTC. Translation gives CASSLYRTYEQYF.